This T cell receptor beta chain was documented in a study of CD8+ T cells in alopecia areata. The V and J ends lost 3 bases and 11 bases respectively, with 11 bases between them. This CDR3 has 12 amino acids. Germline values: CDR1 SGHTA, CDR2 FQGNSA. RNA was extracted and reverse transcribed into cDNA as the sequencing template. Method: immunoSEQ multiplex PCR; TCRdb's copy keeps in-frame clones and lacks some. The table has 110,000 to 150,000 clones, roughly 62% seen once. The sample consisted of CD4+ T cells sorted from blood, taken at week 0. The chain uses TRBV7-2 and TRBJ1-5; D uncertain. The receptor was derived from a human donor with alopecia areata. CDR3 coding DNA: TGTGCCAGCAGCTTTCTAGGTACGGCCCAGCATTTT. Its protein product is CASSFLGTAQHF.